This TCR beta chain originates from a study of blood T cell repertoires in COVID-19. For the study at large: From the United States, Italy and Spain came samples of acute and convalescent COVID-19.

CDR1 GTSNPN and CDR2 SVGIG come from the germline V gene (reference sequence). The CDR3 loop spans 13 amino acids. Trimming at V came to 3 bases and at J to 15 bases, leaving 12 bases not matched to a gene. Libraries were prepared by immunoSEQ multiplex PCR; TCRdb keeps only in-frame clonotypes and omits some of them. The data hold roughly 60,000 clones, with approximately 92% observed a single time. This receptor was obtained from a human donor in a cohort sampled during active COVID-19. The rearrangement uses TRBV30 and TRBJ2-1, with 9 bases that match TRBD2. The sample comprised peripheral blood. The CDR3 loop reads CAWSLGGGRAWFF. The DNA of the CDR3 is TGTGCCTGGAGCCTGGGAGGCGGGAGGGCCTGGTTCTTC.